This TCR beta chain is drawn from a study of T cells in Graves' hyperthyroidism and ophthalmopathy. Patients were excluded because of uncontrolled infection, other autoimmune disease, pregnancy or lactation. The diagnoses drew upon clinical symptoms, serum thyroxine and TRAb, thyroid ultrasound and orbital computed tomography. Progressors' blood was drawn at hyperthyroidism diagnosis, before ophthalmopathy symptoms. Researchers took RNA transcripts and amplified the TCR beta CDR3 regions from them. The HTBI primer set drove a first-round RT-PCR of the TCR CDR3. TCRdb recomputed calls from the multiplex PCR reads with MiXCR, one row per CDR3 protein. Among about 280,000 distinct CDR3 sequences, 25% were seen once, and the ten largest hold 20% to 30%. Study-level results: Through a model of 13 V-J features, ophthalmopathy was separated from stable hyperthyroidism.

The CDR3 consists of 14 residues. V lost 3 bases and J 1 base, leaving 9 bases between the germline ends. This clonotype appeared many times. Its antigen is not known. The V gene is TRBV12-3 or TRBV12-4, the J gene TRBJ2-5; no reliable D call. This receptor was obtained from a man aged 40-49 years with Graves' hyperthyroidism that later progressed to Graves' ophthalmopathy. Sample: blood. The CDR3 sequence is CASSLTATQETQYF. CDR3 sequence (DNA): TGTGCCAGCAGTTTGACCGCTACCCAAGAGACCCAGTACTTC.